Shown below are 23 T cell receptor beta chains from a single sample sequenced in a study of PD-1 blockade in classical Hodgkin lymphoma. Measured with immunoSEQ multiplex PCR; TCRdb has only the in-frame clones, and not every one. The sample holds 6,800 or so clones; 70% to 80% are singletons and the top ten take around 45%. No patient escaped relapse after autologous stem cell transplantation, and brentuximab vedotin exposure varied. The material sequenced was peripheral blood mononuclear cells (PBMCs), taken before the second cycle of nivolumab. These receptors were collected from a human donor with classical Hodgkin lymphoma.

The V call is TRBV27, the J call TRBJ1-5; D is possibly TRBD1 (5 bases). Germline V gene lookup returns CDR1 MNHEY and CDR2 SMNVEV (reference sequence). This CDR3 is 14 amino acids long. The germline V and J ends were trimmed by 6 bases and 6 bases, with 15 bases remaining between them. The CDR3 bases are TGTGCCAGCAGCTATGGGGGGTCCGCTCAGCCCCAGCATTTT. Its protein is CASSYGGSAQPQHF.

The chain has TRBV7-9 and TRBJ2-3; tentative D call: TRBD2 (7 bases). The CDR3 length is 17 residues. CDR1 is SEHNR and CDR2 is FQNEAQ in the germline V gene (reference sequence). V was cut by 4 bases and J by 0 bases, with 17 bases left in between. Here the CDR3 DNA reads TGTGCCAGCAGCTCAATAGGGGGGGGTCCTAGCACAGATACGCAGTATTTT. This sequence encodes CASSSIGGGPSTDTQYF.

The J gene is TRBJ1-5, the V gene TRBV7-2; 7 bases are a match to TRBD1. Germline CDR1 is SGHTA and CDR2 is FQGNSA. V shed 5 bases, J shed 4 bases, and the junction held 8 bases outside the gene matches. The CDR3 sequence is 15 residues long. The CDR3 region is CASSQQGRGNQPQHF. CDR3 sequence (DNA): TGTGCCAGCAGCCAACAGGGGAGAGGGAATCAGCCCCAGCATTTT.

The chain combines TRBV7-9 with TRBJ2-5; the match to TRBD2 covers 11 bases. The V gene's germline CDR1 is SEHNR and CDR2 FQNEAQ (reference sequence). V gave up 1 base and J gave up 5 bases; unmatched junction bases: 12. There are 18 residues in the CDR3. CDR3 residues: CASSLGGLAGPAGETQYF. CDR3 bases: TGTGCCAGCAGCTTAGGAGGACTAGCGGGTCCCGCGGGGGAGACCCAGTACTTC.

The chain recombines TRBV4-3 with TRBJ2-1, with TRBD2 identical over 11 bases. Germline CDR1 and CDR2: LGHNA and YSLEER. The CDR3 extends over 17 amino acids. Trimming cost V 0 bases and J 3 bases; bases outside gene matches: 4. DNA for the CDR3: TGCGCCAGCAGCCAAGATCCGGGACTAGCGGTCTACAATGAGCAGTTCTTC. It specifies CASSQDPGLAVYNEQFF.

This sequence joins TRBV5-1 and TRBJ1-4, with a weak D call TRBD1 (5 bases). Germline assignment: CDR1 SGHRS and CDR2 YFSETQ. This CDR3 spans 15 amino acids. V dropped 0 bases and J dropped 4 bases, with 10 bases sitting between them. The CDR3 region is CASSLAGTVNEKLFF. CDR3 nucleotides: TGCGCCAGCAGCTTGGCCGGGACCGTTAATGAAAAACTGTTTTTT.

The chain links TRBV7-8 to TRBJ2-2, with D possibly matching TRBD1 (5 bases). Deletions cut 4 bases from V and 3 bases from J, with 9 bases between. Germline loops: CDR1 SGHVS, CDR2 FQNEAQ. The CDR3 is 14 residues long. The CDR3 reads CASSYTGHTGELFF. For the CDR3, the DNA is TGTGCCAGCAGCTACACAGGACACACCGGGGAGCTGTTTTTT.

CDR3 coding DNA: TGTGCCAGCAGTGAACAGGGGATACATAATTCACCCCTCCACTTT. Its translation is CASSEQGIHNSPLHF. V gene TRBV2 combines with J gene TRBJ1-6; maybe TRBD1 (6 bases). Germline V gene data show CDR1 as SNHLY and CDR2 as FYNNEI. With 2 bases removed from V and 5 bases from J, the gap between germline ends came to 10 bases. The length of the CDR3 is 15 residues.

The rearrangement uses TRBV5-6 and TRBJ1-2, with D unresolved. The V gene's germline CDR1 is SGHDT and CDR2 YYEEEE. Trimming cost V 4 bases and J 1 base, with 14 bases left between them. The CDR3 spans 15 residues. In DNA form, the CDR3 reads TGTGCCAGCAGCCTCCCTACGACAAGTAACTATGGCTACACCTTC. Translated: CASSLPTTSNYGYTF.

The count of this clone is one. The V gene is TRBV11-2, the J gene TRBJ1-4; D may be TRBD1 (6 bases). Germline V CDR1 and CDR2: SGHAT, FQNNGV. The CDR3 has 16 residues. Trimming removed 4 bases from V and 8 bases from J, with 20 bases in between. The CDR3 sequence is CASSSRIRGLGEKLFF. For the CDR3, the DNA is TGTGCCAGCAGCTCTCGGATCAGGGGCCTGGGGGAAAAACTGTTTTTT.

The chain has TRBV27 and TRBJ2-7, with D perhaps TRBD1 (7 bases). The CDR3 runs 17 residues. In germline, CDR1 is MNHEY, CDR2 SMNVEV (reference sequence). The V and J ends lost 3 bases and 1 base respectively, with 19 bases between them. CDR3 nucleotides: TGTGCCAGCAGTTTTGGGGCAGGGGGGTCCGGGTCCTACGAGCAGTACTTC. Translation gives CASSFGAGGSGSYEQYF.

Only one count was recorded for this clone. CDR3 nucleotide sequence: TGTGCCAGCAGCCCCCCAACGGGGGAATCCTACAATGAGCAGTTCTTC. The encoded protein is CASSPPTGESYNEQFF. The rearrangement uses TRBV6-4 and TRBJ2-1; a possible D gene is TRBD2 (6 bases). Per germline, CDR1 MRHNA and CDR2 SNTAGT. V was clipped by 6 bases and J by 1 base, with 16 bases between them. CDR3 length equals 16 residues.

This clone appeared once. This specimen includes other DNA sequences encoding the same CDR3. The chain couples TRBV9 to TRBJ1-1, with D possibly TRBD1 on 6 matching bases. V was pared by 2 bases and J by 4 bases, with 9 bases between. The V gene's germline CDR1 is SGDLS and CDR2 YYNGEE. This CDR3 comprises 13 residues. The CDR3 DNA reads as TGTGCCAGCAGCGTTGGCAGGGGCACTGAAGCTTTCTTT. Translated, it gives CASSVGRGTEAFF.

V usage is TRBV18 and J usage is TRBJ1-1; 7 bases are a match to TRBD1. Germline values: CDR1 KGHSH, CDR2 LQKENI. The junction had 3 bases not matched to a gene; V was cut back by 4 bases and J by 1 base. The CDR3 has 14 amino acids. CDR3 in amino acids: CASSQGAGNTEAFF. The CDR3 DNA reads as TGTGCCAGCTCACAGGGGGCAGGGAACACTGAAGCTTTCTTT.

Only one count was recorded for this clone. The chain links TRBV4-2 to TRBJ2-7; tentative D call: TRBD1 (6 bases). The CDR3 consists of 15 residues. Germline V gene data show CDR1 as LGHNA and CDR2 as YNFKEQ. V was pared by 4 bases and J by 0 bases, with 13 bases between. In nucleotides, the CDR3 is TGTGCCAGCAGCCGGGGACATTCACTCTCCTACGAGCAGTACTTC. Translating gives CASSRGHSLSYEQYF.

The chain has TRBV28 and TRBJ2-2; TRBD2 agrees at 11 bases. The junction had 0 bases not matched to a gene; V was cut back by 2 bases and J by 4 bases. The CDR3 runs to 15 residues. The germline gives CDR1 MDHEN, CDR2 SYDVKM. The CDR3 loop is CASSLGLAGTGELFF. CDR3 coding DNA: TGTGCCAGCAGTTTAGGACTAGCGGGCACCGGGGAGCTGTTTTTT.

J is TRBJ1-4 and V is TRBV4-1; D call uncertain. Germline V gene sequence: CDR1 MGHRA, CDR2 YSYEKL. The germline V and J ends were trimmed by 2 bases and 8 bases, with 12 bases remaining between them. This CDR3 has 14 amino acids. CDR3 bases: TGCGCCAGCAGCCAAACCGGGCCTTACGAAAAACTGTTTTTT. Translated, it gives CASSQTGPYEKLFF.

V and J are TRBV9 and TRBJ1-1; TRBD1 matches 11 bases. Trimming took 6 bases from V and 3 from J; bases not matched to a gene: 4. CDR1 is SGDLS, CDR2 YYNGEE, per germline. The CDR3 covers 14 residues. The CDR3 protein is CASTVGQGDTEAFF. The CDR3 coding sequence is TGTGCCAGCACCGTGGGACAGGGGGACACTGAAGCTTTCTTT. The whole variable domain, filled in from reference TRBV9 and TRBJ1-1, reads DSGVTQTPKHLITATGQRVTLRCSPRSGDLSVYWYQQSLDQGLQFLIQYYNGEERAKGNILERFSAQQFPDLHSELNLSSLELGDSALYFCASTVGQGDTEAFFGQGTRLTVV.

The CDR3 loop reads CASSLSGPREQYF. The CDR3 DNA reads TGTGCCAGCAGTTTAAGCGGTCCGAGGGAGCAGTACTTC. The chain links TRBV27 to TRBJ2-7; TRBD2 might be the D (5 bases). V lost 2 bases and J lost 7, with 12 bases in between. Germline-derived CDR1 and CDR2 are MNHEY and SMNVEV (reference sequence). The CDR3 is made up of 13 amino acids.

The chain is built from TRBV6-5 and TRBJ1-4; D uncertain. Germline CDR1 is MNHEY and CDR2 is SVGAGI. The CDR3 length is 16 residues. Trimming pared 4 bases from V and 3 bases from J, leaving 15 bases between. In nucleotides, the CDR3 is TGTGCCAGCAGTTCGGGGTCCCTGAGCCCTAATGAAAAACTGTTTTTT. Encoded protein: CASSSGSLSPNEKLFF.

The chain employs TRBV19 and TRBJ2-5; D unresolved. The ends were cut back, 3 bases at V and 5 bases at J, with 4 bases in the middle. The CDR3 consists of 11 residues. CDR1 LNHDA and CDR2 SQIVND come from the germline V gene (reference sequence). DNA for the CDR3: TGTGCCAGTAGTATGGGGGAGACCCAGTACTTC. Translation gives CASSMGETQYF.

The chain employs TRBV2 and TRBJ2-7, with D hard to call. The CDR3 is 12 amino acids. Germline CDR1 reads SNHLY; CDR2 reads FYNNEI. V gave up 1 base and J gave up 6 bases, with 7 bases separating them. The CDR3 DNA sequence: TGTGCCAGCAGTGAAGAAAAAGGCGAGCAGTACTTC. Residues: CASSEEKGEQYF.

The chain links TRBV18 to TRBJ2-7, with D possibly matching TRBD1 (5 bases). Germline V gene data show CDR1 as KGHSH and CDR2 as LQKENI. CDR3 size: 15 residues. Between the trimmed V and J ends, which lost 0 bases and 3 bases, there was a span of 12 bases. Here the CDR3 reads CASSPPGRELYEQYF. The CDR3 DNA is TGTGCCAGCTCACCACCGGGCAGGGAACTCTACGAGCAGTACTTC. The variable domain in full, with the rest retrieved from reference TRBV18 and TRBJ2-7, is NAGVMQNPRHLVRRRGQEARLRCSPMKGHSHVYWYRQLPEEGLKFMVYLQKENIIDESGMPKERFSAEFPKEGPSILRIQQVVRGDSAAYFCASSPPGRELYEQYFGPGTRLTVT.